A selection of T cell receptor beta chains follows, all from one sample in a study. TCRdb recomputed calls from the 5' RACE reads with MiXCR, one row per CDR3 protein. The sample gives approximately 6,000 distinct CDR3 sequences, around 59% of which show up once; 12% is in the top ten. The sample was naive CD4+ T cells sorted from blood. The receptors shown here come from a female donor with breast cancer. Both conserved end residues are part of each CDR3.

>TRBJ2-1|TRBV7-9
CASSLPSEQFF
>TRBJ2-6|TRBV4-1
CASSQDKFSLSGANVLTF
>TRBJ2-1|TRBV18
CASSSPENNEQFF
>TRBJ2-5|TRBV20-1
CSAPVLTSYQETQYF
>TRBJ1-1|TRBV20-1
CSAPVPGDTEAFF
>TRBJ2-5|TRBV11-2
CASSSATESQYF
>TRBJ1-2|TRBV7-2
CASSLVQPYGYTF
>TRBJ2-1|TRBV24-1
CATSDEAGPNESQFF
>TRBJ1-2|TRBV20-1
CSATPGQANYGYTF
>TRBJ1-1|TRBV29-1
CSVHPRLNTEAFF
>TRBJ1-1|TRBV11-2
CASSSWTEHTEAFF
>TRBJ2-2|TRBV29-1
CSVDRGPLGELFF
>TRBJ1-5|TRBV20-1
CSCTGSNQPQHF
>TRBJ2-6|TRBV7-2
CASSPRRTPGANVLTF
>TRBJ2-1|TRBV4-3
CASSQVAGSEQFF
>TRBJ1-1|TRBV28
CASSSLDGNTEAFF
>TRBJ2-1|TRBV11-2
CASAETGLNEQFF
>TRBJ2-1|TRBV4-3
CASSRRWDATDNEQFF
>TRBJ2-1|TRBV7-3
CASSSLAGGTNEQFF
>TRBJ2-5|TRBV7-2
CASSFSPSETQYF
>TRBJ2-1|TRBV5-6
CASSLFYPILAAYNEQFF
>TRBJ1-1|TRBV7-9
CASSLMYTEAFF
>TRBJ2-1|TRBV6-2/TRBV6-3
CASSILGRTNYNEQFF
>TRBJ1-2|TRBV20-1
CSRKQTGGSPGYTF
>TRBJ2-1|TRBV7-7
CASSQSSGRAPMNNEQFF
>TRBJ2-7|TRBV20-1
CSAEGDTGFEQYF
>TRBJ2-7|TRBV2
CASSVRDRKQKQYF
>TRBJ2-7|TRBV20-1
CSVDGGSYLNRETYEQYF
>TRBJ2-7|TRBV12-3/TRBV12-4
CATREGNEQYF
>TRBJ2-3|TRBV5-4
CASSITLAGGWPDTQYF
>TRBJ1-1|TRBV3-1
CASSLMRGGVSEAFF
>TRBJ2-5|TRBV29-1
CSVALDQQETQYF
>TRBJ1-2|TRBV29-1
CGVETTADGYTF
>TRBJ2-2|TRBV6-2/TRBV6-3
CASSRSGVSGELFF
>TRBJ2-7|TRBV7-6
CASSRGGRARTYEQYF
>TRBJ1-3|TRBV18
CASSPLLGAKSGNTIYF
>TRBJ2-5|TRBV28
CASSPDAAEETQYF
>TRBJ1-2|TRBV20-1
CSARDTPGPPSYTF
>TRBJ1-1|TRBV18
CASSPVTGGTNTEAFF
>TRBJ2-7|TRBV20-1
CSARAGLAYEQYF
>TRBJ1-1|TRBV20-1
CSARTRRAEAFF
>TRBJ1-1|TRBV29-1
CSVETYPNTEAFF
>TRBJ2-7|TRBV20-1
CSAGATVGYEQYF
>TRBJ2-1|TRBV10-3
CAISETNRDRVRTNEQFF
>TRBJ2-3|TRBV6-1
CASSDRLNGITDTQYF
>TRBJ2-1|TRBV7-3
CASNLNQRANEQFF
>TRBJ2-3|TRBV7-2
CASSLAVRGVTDTQYF
>TRBJ2-7|TRBV5-6
CASSLVYLASGRARFYEQYF
>TRBJ2-2|TRBV28
CASSPKDNTGELFF
>TRBJ2-6|TRBV2
CATSPGQRSGANVLTF
>TRBJ2-3|TRBV7-8
CASSYRLSGREGTDTQYF
>TRBJ2-3|TRBV5-1
CASSSGTSTDTQYF
>TRBJ1-4|TRBV2
CASSLRAGEKLFF
>TRBJ2-3|TRBV20-1
CSARGITDTQYF
>TRBJ2-5|TRBV10-3
CAIREAGPQETQYF
>TRBJ2-5|TRBV7-8
CVSSSTSGRGETQYF
>TRBJ1-2|TRBV20-1
CSASRGDYGYTF
>TRBJ2-1|TRBV6-2/TRBV6-3
CASTSLRDRGLGLAGGSNEQFF
>TRBJ2-7|TRBV20-1
CSARKQGTYEQYF
>TRBJ2-5|TRBV20-1
CSARVPYQETQYF